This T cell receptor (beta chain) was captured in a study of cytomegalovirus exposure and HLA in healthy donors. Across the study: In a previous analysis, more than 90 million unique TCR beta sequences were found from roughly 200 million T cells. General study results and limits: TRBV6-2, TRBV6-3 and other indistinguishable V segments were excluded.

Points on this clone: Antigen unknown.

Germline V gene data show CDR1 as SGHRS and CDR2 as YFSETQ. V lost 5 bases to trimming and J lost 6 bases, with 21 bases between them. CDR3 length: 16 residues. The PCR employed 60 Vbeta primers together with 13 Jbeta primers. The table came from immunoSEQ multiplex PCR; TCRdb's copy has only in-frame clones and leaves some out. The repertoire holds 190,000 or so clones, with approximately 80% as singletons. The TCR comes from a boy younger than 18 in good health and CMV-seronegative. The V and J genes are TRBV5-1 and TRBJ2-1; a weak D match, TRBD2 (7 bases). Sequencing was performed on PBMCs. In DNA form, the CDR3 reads TGCGCCAGCAGTTTAGGGGGGGCTGGGGGGCCCAATGAGCAGTTCTTC. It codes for CASSLGGAGGPNEQFF.